This T cell receptor (beta chain) is from a study of response to subunit inactivated influenza vaccine. This clonotype was seen a handful of times. Its antigen is unidentified. At one end, the junction sequence differs from germline, possibly due to a read error. TCRdb processed the RT-PCR reads anew with MiXCR; each CDR3 protein has one entry. This sample has 500,000 to 650,000 distinct CDR3 sequences, with about 8% found just once. CDR1 is DFQATT, CDR2 SNEGSKA, per germline (reference sequence). The CDR3 consists of 17 residues. Overall study results and limits: The authors offered the suggestion that each seasonal influenza vaccination recruits few new T cells.

The TCR originated in a man between 45 and 75 years old who received an inactivated influenza vaccine. This chain joins TRBV20-1 and TRBJ2-3; TRBD2 agrees at 14 bases. Material: PBMCs from blood, obtained roughly 24 months after vaccination. The CDR3 region is CCARRRLAGGYTDTQYF. CDR3 bases: TGCTGTGCTAGGAGGCGACTAGCGGGAGGGTACACAGATACGCAGTATTTT.